This T cell receptor (beta chain) was found in a study of siplizumab effects on memory and regulatory T cells. Study outcomes and limitations: It seemed that naive T cells were more diverse than memory cells and were major contributors to the alloresponse. Alloreactive sequences tracing back to unstimulated CD4+ memory cells fell significantly with siplizumab.

Sequenced by immunoSEQ multiplex PCR; TCRdb stores in-frame clones only, minus some. In the table there are around 100,000 clones, approximately 91% of which are singletons. With 8 bases clipped from V and 3 bases from J, the junction kept 5 bases outside the gene matches. The CDR3 sequence is 13 residues long. CDR1 is SEHNR, CDR2 FQNEAQ, per germline (reference sequence). Concerning this clone: Its matching antigen is unknown.

This TCR came from a human donor in good health. This chain joins TRBV7-9 and TRBJ2-3; 7 bases are a match to TRBD2. Source material: CD4+ T cells sorted from blood. This chain's CDR3 is CASQWGGTDTQYF. CDR3 nucleotides: TGTGCCAGCCAATGGGGGGGAACAGATACGCAGTATTTT. Based on the CDR3 plus reference TRBV7-9 and TRBJ2-3, the full variable domain is DTGVSQNPRHKITKRGQNVTFRCDPISEHNRLYWYRQTLGQGPEFLTYFQNEAQLEKSRLLSDRFSAERPKGSFSTLEIQRTEQGDSAMYLCASQWGGTDTQYFGPGTRLTVL.